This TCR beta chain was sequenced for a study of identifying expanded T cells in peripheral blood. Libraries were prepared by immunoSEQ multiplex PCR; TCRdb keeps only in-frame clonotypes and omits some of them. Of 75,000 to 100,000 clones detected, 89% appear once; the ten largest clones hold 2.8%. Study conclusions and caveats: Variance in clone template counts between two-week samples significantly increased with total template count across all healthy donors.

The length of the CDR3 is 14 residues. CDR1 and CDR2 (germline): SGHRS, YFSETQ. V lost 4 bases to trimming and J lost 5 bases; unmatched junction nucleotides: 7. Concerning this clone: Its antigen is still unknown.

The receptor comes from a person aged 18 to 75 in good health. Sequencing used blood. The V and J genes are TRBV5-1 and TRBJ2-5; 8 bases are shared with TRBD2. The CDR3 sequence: CASSRTSGRETQYF. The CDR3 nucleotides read TGCGCCAGCAGCCGTACTAGCGGTCGGGAGACCCAGTACTTC.